The clone carrying this T cell receptor beta chain was counted between two and nine times. The antigen is undetermined. One junction end disagrees with the germline gene, perhaps due to a read error. The data stem from a study of molecular identifiers for immune sequencing clone quantification. Study summary: Four of five splits of RNA from around 18,000 or 91,000 naive CD8 cells were sequenced in replicates.

Points from the study as a whole: Among effectors, clones above 20 RNA copies held over 98% of molecules; among naive cells, under 1%.

CD8+CD4-CCR7+CD45RA+ cells were sorted as naive CD8 T cells. Generation of bulk TCR libraries relied on previously described methods and listed TCR primers. Each CDR3 protein gets one entry after TCRdb re-called the PCR reads with MiXCR. The sample carries under 650,000 distinct CDR3 sequences, 15% to 20% recorded once. The specimen sequenced was naive CD8+ T cells from blood, with Jurkat cell RNA spiked in. Subset defined: FACS-sorted CD8+CD4-CCR7+CD45RA+ naive T cells. The TCR sequence derives from a human donor in good health. Some libraries in this study had Jurkat cell RNA spiked in.

CDR3 protein: CASSASDRGAGGYTF. CDR3 DNA: TGTGCTAGCAGCGCGTCGGACAGGGGCGCTGGAGGCTACACCTTC. The V gene is TRBV13, the J gene TRBJ1-2; 9 bases match TRBD1. The CDR3 runs to 15 residues. Germline values: CDR1 PRHDT, CDR2 FYEKMQ (reference sequence).